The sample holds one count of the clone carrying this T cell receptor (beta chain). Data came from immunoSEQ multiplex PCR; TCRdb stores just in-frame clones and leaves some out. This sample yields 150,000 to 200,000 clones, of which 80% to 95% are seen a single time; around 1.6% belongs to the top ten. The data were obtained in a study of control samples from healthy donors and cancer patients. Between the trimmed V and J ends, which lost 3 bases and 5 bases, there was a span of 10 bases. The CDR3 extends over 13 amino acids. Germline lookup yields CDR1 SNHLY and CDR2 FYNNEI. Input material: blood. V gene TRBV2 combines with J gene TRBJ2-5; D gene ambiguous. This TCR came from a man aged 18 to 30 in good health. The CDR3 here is CASSDRSRETQYF. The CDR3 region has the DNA TGTGCCAGCAGTGATAGGAGTCGTGAGACCCAGTACTTC.